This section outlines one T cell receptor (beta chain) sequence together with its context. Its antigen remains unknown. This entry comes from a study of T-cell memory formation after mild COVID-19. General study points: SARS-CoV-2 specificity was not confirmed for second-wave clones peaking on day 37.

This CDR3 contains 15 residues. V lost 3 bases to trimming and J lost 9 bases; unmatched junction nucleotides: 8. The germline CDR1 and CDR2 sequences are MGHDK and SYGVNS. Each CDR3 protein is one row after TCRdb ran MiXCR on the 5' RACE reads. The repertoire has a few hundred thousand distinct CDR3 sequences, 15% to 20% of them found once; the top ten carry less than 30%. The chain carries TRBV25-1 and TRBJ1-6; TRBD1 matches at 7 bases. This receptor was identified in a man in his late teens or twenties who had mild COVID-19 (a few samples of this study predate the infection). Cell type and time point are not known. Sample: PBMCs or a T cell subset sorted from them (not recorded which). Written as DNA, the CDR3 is TGTGCCAGCAGTGAGCCCAACAGGGGTTCTTCACCCCTCCACTTT. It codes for CASSEPNRGSSPLHF.